This TCR beta chain is drawn from a study of regulatory T cells in long-lasting Graves disease (dated by TCRdb to the early 2020s). For the wider study: Persistent Graves' disease was defined as antithyroid drug treatment for over 5 years with persistently positive TSH receptor autoantibodies. Patients with persistent Graves' disease were compared with patients with newly diagnosed Graves' disease using TCR sequencing and RNA sequencing of peripheral blood. The study was registered as a clinical trial and conducted in China. A total of about 35 samples underwent TCR sequencing, from some 13 patients with persistent Graves' disease and 20 or so patients with newly diagnosed Graves' disease. In the clinical cohort, patients with persistent Graves' disease had used antithyroid drugs for an average of around 9.9 years.

This clonotype was observed many times. There is no known antigen for this receptor. No base quality information exists; no much larger clone differs at one position. The method behind the library was multiplex PCR. These reads were obtained on an Illumina HiSeq 4000. iRepertoire HTBI primers and Arm-PCR amplification of CDR3 regions were used to construct TCR beta libraries. PCR products were gel purified before sequencing. In the original analysis: Gene usage analysis of CDR3 amino acid clonotypes relied on the 60 to 65 TRBV and 12 to 15 TRBJ segments identified across samples. Filtered high-quality paired reads were merged into contigs using COPE and FqMerger. Contigs were aligned with BLAST to IMGT TRBV, TRBD and TRBJ reference genes, and CDR3 was defined per IMGT. Highly expanded clones were defined as clonotypes with a frequency above 0.1%. Repertoire diversity was measured by Shannon entropy, and V-J evenness by the Gini coefficient. A clonotype was considered public if more than one individual shared it. In TCRdb, the public reads were trimmed at Q25 with fastp and aligned with MiXCR, with productive beta chains retained. Under each unique CDR3 protein, matching rows form one entry showing the most common genes and DNA. The V and J calls were not made by the authors but by TCRdb's processing. The sample has 650,000 to 700,000 distinct CDR3 sequences on record, 30% of them singletons. 35% to 55% of the sample is in the top ten clones.

Measured from the cysteine to the phenylalanine, the CDR3 is 14 residues long. Only the CDR3 DNA stays, 42 bases, in frame from base 1. V and J are trimmed by 6 bases and 5 bases, and the gene matches miss 9 bases of the junction. Results and caveats for the whole study, not just this receptor: The authors noted that the small sample size was a limitation that may lower accuracy. Persistent disease showed preferential use of TRBV28, TRBJ1-2 and TRBJ2-5, whereas newly diagnosed disease favored TRBV20-1 and TRBJ2-1. Persistent patients shared more public clonotypes among themselves (under 3,000) than newly diagnosed patients did (about 970). Compared with newly diagnosed patients, patients with persistent Graves' disease had lower TCR Shannon entropy and fewer highly expanded clones, which suggests clonal expansion. Because the primary lesion, thyroid tissue, could not be accessed, the study looked at peripheral blood alone. Sequencing and analysis were limited to the TCR beta chain.

The time point label on this specimen signifies: persistent/refractory GD, antithyroid drugs over 5 years with positive TRAb. For both TCR sequencing and RNA sequencing, RNA was extracted from PBMCs in TRIzol. The diagnosis of Graves' disease followed American Thyroid Association guidelines. Patients for the study were recruited at an endocrinology department in Xi'an, China. Each patient gave about 8.1 milliliters of peripheral blood, collected in an EDTA anticoagulant tube. Ficoll Paque Plus density gradient separation was used to isolate PBMCs, and no further T cell sorting was performed. An Agilent 2100 Bioanalyzer and agarose gel were used to check RNA quality, and a NanoDrop 2000 was used to measure RNA concentration.

The chain is made from TRBV12-3 or TRBV12-4 and TRBJ1-1; 7 central bases correspond to TRBD1. The clonotype comes from a female donor with Graves disease. The sequencing used peripheral blood mononuclear cells (PBMCs), collected when the disease was refractory, from a patient treated with antithyroid drugs. The CDR3: CASSRDRAETEAFF. The sequenced DNA is TGTGCCAGCAGCCGAGACAGGGCTGAGACTGAAGCTTTCTTT.